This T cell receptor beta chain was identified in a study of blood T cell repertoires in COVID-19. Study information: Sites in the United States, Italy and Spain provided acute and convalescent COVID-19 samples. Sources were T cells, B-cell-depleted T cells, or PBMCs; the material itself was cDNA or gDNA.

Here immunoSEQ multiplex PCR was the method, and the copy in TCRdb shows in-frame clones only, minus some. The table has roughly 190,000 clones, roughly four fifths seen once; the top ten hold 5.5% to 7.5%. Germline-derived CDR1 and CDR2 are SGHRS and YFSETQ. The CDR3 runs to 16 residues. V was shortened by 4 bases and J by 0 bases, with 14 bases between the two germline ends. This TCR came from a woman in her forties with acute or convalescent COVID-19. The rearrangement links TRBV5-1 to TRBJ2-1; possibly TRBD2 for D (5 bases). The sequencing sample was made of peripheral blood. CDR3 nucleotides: TGCGCCAGCAGCGGGAGTGATGGTCGCTCCTACAATGAGCAGTTCTTC. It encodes CASSGSDGRSYNEQFF.